The T cell receptor (beta chain) under discussion was sequenced for a study of PD-1 and CTLA-4 blockade in melanoma. Only in-frame clones appear in the TCRdb table, and some are missing; sequencing was by immunoSEQ multiplex PCR. The sample includes around 16,000 clones, roughly two thirds of them seen just once. The input for sequencing was CD8+ T cells from peripheral blood, taken before anti-PD-1 treatment. This clonotype was sampled from a human donor with melanoma.

The CDR3 is CASSEARWAGGKQETQYF. The CDR3 DNA is TGTGCCAGCAGTGAAGCGCGGTGGGCAGGGGGCAAACAAGAGACCCAGTACTTC. The chain employs TRBV6-1 and TRBJ2-5, with 8 bases matching TRBD1. V shed 0 bases and J 2 bases; nucleotides not matched to a gene: 11. CDR3 length: 18 residues. Germline CDR1 is MNHNS and CDR2 is SASEGT.